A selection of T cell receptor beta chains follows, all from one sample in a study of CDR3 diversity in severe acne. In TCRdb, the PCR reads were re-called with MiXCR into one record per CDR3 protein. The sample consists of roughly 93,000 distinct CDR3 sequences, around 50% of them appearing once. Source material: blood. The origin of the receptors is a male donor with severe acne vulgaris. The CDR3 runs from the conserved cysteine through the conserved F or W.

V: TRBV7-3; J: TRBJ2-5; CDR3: CASSQGLAGAETQYF
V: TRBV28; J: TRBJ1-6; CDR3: CASGPGPPASPLHF
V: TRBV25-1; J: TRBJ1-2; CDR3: CASRHIGGYTF
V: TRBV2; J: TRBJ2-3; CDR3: CASTRTSGSSTDTQYF
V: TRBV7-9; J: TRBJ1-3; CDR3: CASSLAEKGALGNTIYF
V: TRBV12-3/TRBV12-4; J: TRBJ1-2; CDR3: CASSLPGGAGFNGYTF
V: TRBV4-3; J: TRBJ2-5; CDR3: CASSQVVSEETQYF
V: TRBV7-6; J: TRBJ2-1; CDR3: CASSLALAGRNEQFF
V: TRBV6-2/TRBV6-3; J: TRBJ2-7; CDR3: CASTAVGEQYF
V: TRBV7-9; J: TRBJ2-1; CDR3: CASSRPQGPYNEQFF
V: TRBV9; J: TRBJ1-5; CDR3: CASSQGGTSNQPQHF
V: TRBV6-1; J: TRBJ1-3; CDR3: CASSVLGGLGNTIYF
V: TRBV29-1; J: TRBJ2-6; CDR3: CSVVGGSGANVLTF
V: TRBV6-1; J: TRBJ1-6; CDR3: CASSAWSPLHF
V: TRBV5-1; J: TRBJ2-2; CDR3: CASRPTGGGLGELFF
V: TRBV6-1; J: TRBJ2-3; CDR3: CASSDGGRASDTQYF
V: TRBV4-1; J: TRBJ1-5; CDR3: CASSQTYSNQPQHF
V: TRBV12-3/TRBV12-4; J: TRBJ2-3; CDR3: CASGWAAGSGSTDTQYF
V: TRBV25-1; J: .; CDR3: CANSEPLGRESKETQYF
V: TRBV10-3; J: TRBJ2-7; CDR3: CAINTGPAGSCEQYF
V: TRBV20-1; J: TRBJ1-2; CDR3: CSATEQGAIRYGYTF
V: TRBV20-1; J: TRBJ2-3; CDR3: CSASSPQGGTQYF
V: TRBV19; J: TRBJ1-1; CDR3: CASSDRILNTEAFF
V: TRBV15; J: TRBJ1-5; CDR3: CATSREGESNQPQHF
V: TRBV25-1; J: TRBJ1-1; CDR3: CASSEEVSDTEAFF
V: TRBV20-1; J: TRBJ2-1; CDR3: CSASRTSDYNEQFF
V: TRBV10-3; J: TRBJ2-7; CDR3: CASSYGGPYEQYF
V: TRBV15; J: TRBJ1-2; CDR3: CATSRDRGGRHYGYTF
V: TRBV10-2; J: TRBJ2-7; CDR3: CASSEGVIRGAEQYF
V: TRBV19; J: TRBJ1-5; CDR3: CASIGRWINQPQRF
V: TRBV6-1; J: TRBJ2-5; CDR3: CASSEAAGGPETQYF
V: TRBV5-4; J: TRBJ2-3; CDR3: CASSLAPTDTQYF
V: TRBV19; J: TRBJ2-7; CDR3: CASSIDRAGGFDEQYF
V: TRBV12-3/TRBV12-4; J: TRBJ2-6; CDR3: CASRTWGAGANVLTF
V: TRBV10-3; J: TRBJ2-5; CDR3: CAIGDGETQYF
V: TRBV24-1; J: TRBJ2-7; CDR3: CATSASPGQGWYEQYF
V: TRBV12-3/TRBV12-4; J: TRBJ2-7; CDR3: CASSPSGTEQYF
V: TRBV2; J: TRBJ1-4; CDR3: CASSRNRGDNEKLFF
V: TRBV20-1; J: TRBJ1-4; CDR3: CSAPGTGVNEKLFF
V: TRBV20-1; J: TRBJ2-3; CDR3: CSASGLAGIGGQTETQYF
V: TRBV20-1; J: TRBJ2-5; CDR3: CSARDSIWGPQETQYF
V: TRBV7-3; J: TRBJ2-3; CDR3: CASSSRGLAGPVSTDTQYF
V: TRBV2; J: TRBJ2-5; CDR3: CASRGTWTGGVPGETQYF
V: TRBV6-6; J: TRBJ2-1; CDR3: CASSTYAASGRIRNEQFF
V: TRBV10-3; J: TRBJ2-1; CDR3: CAISDRRRDSTSYNEQFF
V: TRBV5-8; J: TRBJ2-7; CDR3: CASSLDSSTSSYEQYF
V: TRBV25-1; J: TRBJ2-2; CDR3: CASREGTSNTGELFF
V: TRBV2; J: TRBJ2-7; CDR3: CASSQGGASYEQYF
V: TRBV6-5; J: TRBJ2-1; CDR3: CASSERVLNNEQFF
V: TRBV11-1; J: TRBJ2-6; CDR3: CASSLGDNRYEILTF
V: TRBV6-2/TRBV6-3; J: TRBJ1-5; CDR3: CASSQITGLGGQPQHF
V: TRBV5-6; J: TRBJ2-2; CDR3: CASSLRLAEGTGELFF
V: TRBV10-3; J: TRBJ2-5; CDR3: CAISEGGELRETQYF